This TCR beta chain is drawn from a study of blood T cell repertoires in COVID-19 (TCRdb year 2020). About the study as a whole: Samples covering the acute and convalescent phases of COVID-19 were provided by collaborators in the United States, Italy and Spain. The sample metadata nearly always contained a de-identified subject ID, COVID-19 status, age in years and sex. Where HLA class I and class II types were available, the types were taken from metadata supplied by the sample provider, not from assay-based typing. The repertoires were released in a freely available public database meant as a resource for research on the immune response to SARS-CoV-2. The samples were drawn from the first 160 participants of the ongoing ImmuneRACE study and from some 1,300 subjects provided by 6 global collaborators. The dataset comprised deeply sampled blood TCRbeta repertoires from subjects exposed to, actively infected with, or recovered from COVID-19. The material from the prospective study consisted of cDNA or gDNA derived from T cells, B-cell-depleted T cells, or PBMCs. Results the study describes overall, beyond this receptor: The quantity of clinical and demographic metadata differed by source and by participant and was supplied without curation.

TCRbeta CDR3 regions were amplified from genomic DNA by means of the immunoSEQ Assay, a bias-controlled multiplex PCR. As for the authors' bioinformatics: The number of nucleated cells in each sample was estimated from the amplification of reference gene primers within the assay. To quantify the absolute abundance of each unique TCRbeta CDR3 rearrangement, sequence reads were collapsed and filtered. For each sample, productive Simpson clonality was calculated as the square root of Simpson's diversity index across productive rearrangements. TCRdb holds this immuneACCESS table with in-frame rearrangements only. Some clones are missing; in checked studies, unresolved V genes explain under half, and the rest has no known cause. Clone size and V and J calls were adopted from that table, with D and trimming inferred from the DNA. The sample table shows roughly 110,000 clones, and roughly 90% are seen once. The ten largest clones capture approximately 5% of the sample.

Notes on this clone: This receptor's antigen is unknown. No qualities accompany the bases; no much larger clone lies one base away.

Whole blood was collected in K2EDTA tubes by collaborating institutions according to the institutions' own protocols. For TCRbeta analysis, collaborators shipped samples in one of three forms: frozen whole blood, isolated PBMCs, or DNA extracted from either of those sample types. The cysteine opens and the phenylalanine closes a CDR3 of 16 amino acids. Left in the record is the CDR3 DNA by itself, 48 bases read in frame from the first base. The V and J ends are trimmed by 4 bases and 0 bases, leaving 15 bases between them. In the germline V gene, CDR1 corresponds to MNHNS and CDR2 to SASEGT. The sequencing input was peripheral blood. The V gene is TRBV6-1 and the J gene is TRBJ2-5; D gene: possibly TRBD2, on 6 matching bases. The TCR originated in a man in his forties with active or convalescent COVID-19. The sequenced DNA: TGTGCCAGCAGTGCGGGGGTCTCCACGTACCAAGAGACCCAGTACTTC. It translates as CASSAGVSTYQETQYF.